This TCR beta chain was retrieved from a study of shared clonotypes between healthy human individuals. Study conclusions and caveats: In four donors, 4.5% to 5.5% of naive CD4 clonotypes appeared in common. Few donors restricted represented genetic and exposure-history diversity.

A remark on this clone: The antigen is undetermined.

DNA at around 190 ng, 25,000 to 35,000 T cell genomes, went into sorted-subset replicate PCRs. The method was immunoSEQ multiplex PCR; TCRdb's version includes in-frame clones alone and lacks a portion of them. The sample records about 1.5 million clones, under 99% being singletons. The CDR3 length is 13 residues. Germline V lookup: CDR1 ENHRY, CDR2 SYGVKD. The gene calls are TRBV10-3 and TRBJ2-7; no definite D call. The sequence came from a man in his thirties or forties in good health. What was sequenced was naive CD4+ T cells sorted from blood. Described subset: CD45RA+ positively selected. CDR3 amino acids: CSVTENVGYEQYF. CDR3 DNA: TGTTCCGTCACCGAAAACGTCGGCTACGAGCAGTACTTC.